Following are 10 T cell receptor beta chains from one sample sequenced in a study of patients and donors after allogeneic stem cell transplantation. TCRdb re-called the RT-PCR reads with MiXCR, one entry per CDR3 protein. The table records under 200,000 distinct CDR3 sequences, 30% of them present only once. The sequenced sample consisted of blood, either unsorted or a sorted T cell fraction (not recorded which). These receptors were obtained from a human donor who was either an allogeneic HSCT recipient or a stem cell or donor lymphocyte infusion donor (not recorded which). It is not recorded whose cells these are; they may come from a transplant donor.

This clonotype was counted between two and nine times. J is TRBJ2-1 and V is TRBV18; D is perhaps TRBD1 or TRBD2 (5 bases each). The V gene lost 0 bases and the J gene lost 14 bases, with 23 bases spanning the gap. The length of the CDR3 is 16 residues. The germline V gene has CDR1 KGHSH and CDR2 LQKENI. The CDR3: CASSPPAGHGRAGKFF. The CDR3, as DNA: TGTGCCAGCTCACCACCGGCAGGGCACGGGCGGGCTGGAAAGTTCTTC.

The V call is TRBV4-3, the J call TRBJ1-4; D ambiguous. CDR3 length equals 15 residues. Germline V gives CDR1 LGHNA, CDR2 YSLEER. V was cut by 3 bases and J by 8 bases, with 16 bases left in between. For the CDR3, the DNA is TGCGCCAGCAGCCAGGAGTGGTGGGCGAGAGAAAAACTGTTTTTT. Its translation is CASSQEWWAREKLFF.

CDR3 sequence: CASRFYNEQFF. The DNA of the CDR3 is TGTGCCAGCCGGTTCTACAATGAGCAGTTCTTC. V gene TRBV28 combines with J gene TRBJ2-1; D gene ambiguous. The CDR3 extends over 11 amino acids. Trimming took 8 bases from V and 3 from J, leaving 5 bases between them. Germline V gene data show CDR1 as MDHEN and CDR2 as SYDVKM. Variable domain in full (rest from reference TRBV28 and TRBJ2-1): DVKVTQSSRYLVKRTGEKVFLECVQDMDHENMFWYRQDPGLGLRLIYFSYDVKMKEKGDIPEGYSVSREKKERFSLILESASTNQTSMYLCASRFYNEQFFGPGTRLTVL.

The chain carries TRBV5-1 and TRBJ1-5; perhaps TRBD1 as D (6 bases). CDR3 size: 15 residues. The germline V gene has CDR1 SGHRS and CDR2 YFSETQ. The V end was cut by 0 bases, the J end by 7 bases, with 14 bases between. CDR3 region: CASSLEGGIGQPQHF. CDR3 sequence (DNA): TGCGCCAGCAGCTTGGAGGGGGGCATCGGACAGCCCCAGCATTTT.

CDR3: CASSLYGFSNEKLFF. CDR3 coding DNA: TGTGCCAGCAGCTTATATGGGTTTTCTAATGAAAAACTGTTTTTT. This chain connects TRBV7-2 to TRBJ1-4; D uncertain. The CDR3 loop spans 15 amino acids. CDR1 is SGHTA, CDR2 FQGNSA, per germline. V lost 2 bases to trimming and J lost 3 bases, with 10 bases between them.

This clonotype was seen a few times. The rearrangement uses TRBV11-2 and TRBJ2-5, with 9 positions matching TRBD2. The CDR3 has 15 amino acids. Germline V gene sequence: CDR1 SGHAT, CDR2 FQNNGV. The junction had 6 bases not matched to a gene; V was cut back by 2 bases and J by 5 bases. The CDR3 reads CASSLLAGEWETQYF. DNA of the CDR3: TGTGCCAGCAGCTTATTAGCGGGGGAATGGGAGACCCAGTACTTC.

The gene calls are TRBV5-6 and TRBJ2-1; either TRBD1 or TRBD2 may fit D (5 bases each). The CDR3 runs to 15 residues. Trimming stripped 0 bases from V and 5 bases from J, with 12 bases between. Per germline, CDR1 SGHDT and CDR2 YYEEEE. This CDR3 is CASSLGGLGHNEQFF. CDR3 nucleotides: TGTGCCAGCAGCTTGGGAGGGTTGGGACACAATGAGCAGTTCTTC.

This clonotype has just a few counts. The chain carries TRBV6-8 and TRBJ2-1, with D perhaps being TRBD1 or TRBD2 (5 bases each). V was cut by 5 bases and J by 1 base, with 24 bases left in between. This CDR3 has 19 amino acids. Germline-derived CDR1 and CDR2 are MNHGY and SAAAGT. The CDR3 region is CASSPRRPGTSRSYNEQFF. In DNA form, the CDR3 reads TGTGCCAGCAGTCCCCGAAGGCCCGGGACCTCGAGGTCCTACAATGAGCAGTTCTTC.

The rearrangement links TRBV9 to TRBJ2-1; 9 bases map to TRBD1. Germline V lookup: CDR1 SGDLS, CDR2 YYNGEE. The CDR3 spans 15 residues. After removal of 4 bases from V and 3 bases from J, the junction contained 5 bases not matched to a gene. CDR3 DNA: TGTGCCAGCAGCCCACAGGGGGCCCTCTACAATGAGCAGTTCTTC. It specifies CASSPQGALYNEQFF. Full variable domain (outside the CDR3, taken from reference TRBV9 and TRBJ2-1): DSGVTQTPKHLITATGQRVTLRCSPRSGDLSVYWYQQSLDQGLQFLIQYYNGEERAKGNILERFSAQQFPDLHSELNLSSLELGDSALYFCASSPQGALYNEQFFGPGTRLTVL.

In its sample, this clonotype was seen a few times. The chain carries TRBV20-1 and TRBJ2-7, with 9 bases matching TRBD2. The CDR3 runs 14 residues. In germline, CDR1 is DFQATT, CDR2 SNEGSKA (reference sequence). The V gene end was trimmed by 3 bases and the J gene end by 2 bases; junction bases not matched to a gene: 5. The CDR3: CSARWREGPYEQYF. DNA of the CDR3: TGCAGTGCTAGGTGGCGGGAGGGCCCCTACGAGCAGTACTTC.